The 19 T cell receptor beta chains below all came from one sample that was sequenced in a study of response to subunit inactivated influenza vaccine. A single record per CDR3 protein comes from TCRdb applying MiXCR to the RT-PCR reads. Among more than 400,000 distinct CDR3 sequences, less than 7.5% were seen once, and the ten largest hold roughly 13%. Source: PBMCs from blood, taken roughly 24 months after vaccination. These receptors were obtained from a man in his fifties or sixties who received an inactivated influenza vaccine.

The table lists this clonotype with a few counts. V is TRBV5-5 and J is TRBJ2-1; 11 bases map to TRBD2. The ends lost 3 bases at V and 4 bases at J; junction bases unmatched: 6. The germline CDR1 and CDR2 sequences are SGHKS and YYEKEE (reference sequence). This CDR3 spans 16 amino acids. The CDR3 coding sequence is TGTGCCAGCAGCTCGGTAGCGGGGGGGGTATACAATGAGCAGTTCTTC. It encodes CASSSVAGGVYNEQFF.

The chain combines TRBV10-3 with TRBJ2-1, with D unclear. Trimming pared 9 bases from V and 2 bases from J, leaving 8 bases between. Germline V gene sequence: CDR1 ENHRY, CDR2 SYGVKD. The CDR3 runs 12 residues. The CDR3, as DNA: TGTGCCATTGCGAATACCTACAATGAGCAGTTCTTC. This sequence encodes CAIANTYNEQFF.

This clonotype was observed a few times. The chain is built from TRBV20-1 and TRBJ2-7; TRBD1 is a possible D gene (7 bases). The CDR3 sequence is 12 residues long. V lost 5 bases, J lost 3 bases, and 11 bases lay in between. Germline CDR1 and CDR2: DFQATT and SNEGSKA (reference sequence). The CDR3 DNA reads TGCAGTGCTGCGGGACAGCTCTACGAGCAGTACTTC. Encoded protein: CSAAGQLYEQYF.

The chain couples TRBV7-9 to TRBJ2-4; D may be TRBD2 (5 bases). The CDR3 runs to 13 residues. The V end was cut by 4 bases, the J end by 4 bases, with 8 bases between. Germline V gene lookup returns CDR1 SEHNR and CDR2 FQNEAQ (reference sequence). This CDR3 is CASSYSVKNIQYF. The CDR3 DNA reads as TGTGCCAGCAGCTATAGCGTTAAAAACATTCAGTACTTC.

The gene calls are TRBV28 and TRBJ2-3, with 11 bases fitting TRBD1. The CDR3 is 15 amino acids. Looked up from germline, CDR1 is MDHEN and CDR2 is SYDVKM. V trimming: 8 bases; J trimming: 6 bases; junction bases outside the gene matches: 10. The CDR3 sequence is CASPPRTGGWDTQYF. The CDR3, as DNA: TGTGCCAGCCCCCCCCGGACAGGGGGCTGGGATACGCAGTATTTT.

This clonotype has a count of ten or more. The gene calls are TRBV27 and TRBJ1-1, with 8 nucleotides matching TRBD1. This CDR3 region has 15 residues. The V gene end was trimmed by 5 bases and the J gene end by 1 base; junction bases not matched to a gene: 6. CDR1 is MNHEY, CDR2 SMNVEV, per germline (reference sequence). The DNA of the CDR3 is TGTGCCAGCAGTCCCCTGGGACAGGCGAACACTGAAGCTTTCTTT. Amino acid sequence: CASSPLGQANTEAFF.

CDR3: CASSRRRGGGNNSPLHF. The DNA of the CDR3 is TGTGCCAGCAGCCGAAGGAGAGGGGGCGGCAATAATTCACCCCTCCACTTT. This sequence joins TRBV3-1 and TRBJ1-6; TRBD1 matches at 7 bases. J gave up 5 bases and V 4 bases, and 11 bases lay outside the gene matches. The CDR3 loop spans 17 amino acids. Germline assignment: CDR1 LGHDT and CDR2 YNNKEL (reference sequence). The variable domain in full, completed from reference TRBV3-1 and TRBJ1-6, reads DTAVSQTPKYLVTQMGNDKSIKCEQNLGHDTMYWYKQDSKKFLKIMFSYNNKELIINETVPNRFSPKSPDKAHLNLHINSLELGDSAVYFCASSRRRGGGNNSPLHFGNGTRLTVT.

This clonotype was seen ten or more times. CDR3 protein: CSVGQGAGSPLHF. CDR3 sequence (DNA): TGCAGCGTGGGACAGGGGGCTGGTTCACCCCTCCACTTT. The chain is built from TRBV29-1 and TRBJ1-6; 12 bases map to TRBD1. Germline CDR1 reads SQVTM; CDR2 reads ANQGSEA. CDR3 length: 13 residues. The V segment lost 6 bases and the J segment 9 bases; nucleotides outside the gene matches: 3.

The CDR3 DNA is TGTGCCAGCAGTTCGGGAACACTCTACAATGAGCAGTTCTTC. Protein: CASSSGTLYNEQFF. The chain combines TRBV6-5 with TRBJ2-1; perhaps TRBD2 as D (5 bases). CDR1 is MNHEY, CDR2 SVGAGI, per germline. This CDR3 is built from 14 residues. V shed 4 bases and J shed 3 bases, with 10 bases lying between them.

This clonotype was detected only a few times. The V and J genes are TRBV10-3 and TRBJ1-5; D unresolved. The V gene lost 0 bases and the J gene lost 2 bases, with 20 bases spanning the gap. This CDR3 is 19 amino acids long. Germline V gene lookup returns CDR1 ENHRY and CDR2 SYGVKD. The CDR3 DNA reads TGTGCCATCAGTGAGTCGAAGGCCAGGCTCCTAACAGGCAATCAGCCCCAGCATTTT. This codes for CAISESKARLLTGNQPQHF.

The table lists this clonotype with a few counts. This chain links TRBV5-5 with TRBJ2-1; TRBD1 agrees at 7 bases. Germline loops: CDR1 SGHKS, CDR2 YYEKEE (reference sequence). V was clipped by 2 bases and J by 10 bases; unmatched bases: 12. CDR3 size: 15 residues. The CDR3 protein is CASSFNTGQVTEQFF. The CDR3 DNA follows: TGTGCCAGCAGCTTCAACACTGGACAGGTTACCGAGCAGTTCTTC.

The chain uses TRBV7-9 and TRBJ2-2; perhaps D is TRBD1 or TRBD2 (5 bases each). Per the germline V gene, CDR1 is SEHNR and CDR2 is FQNEAQ (reference sequence). CDR3 length equals 15 residues. V was trimmed by 4 bases and J by 6 bases, leaving 15 bases between them. The CDR3 region is CASSWDGDLAGELFF. In nucleotides, the CDR3 is TGTGCCAGCAGCTGGGACGGAGACTTGGCCGGGGAGCTGTTTTTT.

This clonotype was found many times. J is TRBJ2-5 and V is TRBV5-1; D gene uncertain. Trimming took 2 bases from V and 0 from J, leaving 8 bases between them. CDR3 size: 14 residues. Germline V gene lookup returns CDR1 SGHRS and CDR2 YFSETQ. The CDR3 protein is CASSFYGNQETQYF. DNA for the CDR3: TGCGCCAGCAGCTTCTATGGAAACCAAGAGACCCAGTACTTC.

This clonotype was seen at least ten times. The J gene is TRBJ2-2, the V gene TRBV5-5; 7 positions match TRBD2. Germline CDR1 SGHKS, CDR2 YYEKEE (reference sequence). The CDR3 extends over 15 amino acids. After removal of 0 bases from V and 4 bases from J, the junction contained 3 bases not matched to a gene. CDR3 in amino acids: CASSLDGGTTGELFF. CDR3 DNA sequence: TGTGCCAGCAGCTTGGACGGGGGGACCACCGGGGAGCTGTTTTTT.

This clonotype was counted between two and nine times. The V and J genes are TRBV20-1 and TRBJ1-2; possibly TRBD1 for D (5 bases). The CDR3 length is 12 residues. Germline CDR1 DFQATT, CDR2 SNEGSKA (reference sequence). The CDR3 loop is CSPWQGSYGYTF. CDR3 in DNA: TGCAGCCCTTGGCAGGGTAGCTATGGCTACACCTTC.

Many counts were recorded for this clonotype. In DNA form, the CDR3 reads TGCAGTGCTGTAGGACTAGCGGGAGACATAGTATCCTACAATGAGCAGTTCTTC. This translates into CSAVGLAGDIVSYNEQFF. V gene TRBV20-1 combines with J gene TRBJ2-1; the match to TRBD2 covers 13 bases. The CDR3 runs to 18 residues. The V segment lost 5 bases and the J segment 1 base; nucleotides outside the gene matches: 11. CDR1 DFQATT and CDR2 SNEGSKA come from the germline V gene (reference sequence).

This clonotype was counted many times. V usage is TRBV6-1 and J usage is TRBJ1-5; D remains ambiguous. The CDR3 has 16 amino acids. CDR1 is MNHNS and CDR2 is SASEGT in the germline V gene. The V and J ends lost 2 bases and 0 bases respectively, with 11 bases between them. The CDR3 loop reads CASSEIGKGSNQPQHF. The CDR3, as DNA: TGTGCCAGCAGTGAAATAGGGAAGGGTAGCAATCAGCCCCAGCATTTT.

V and J are TRBV10-3 and TRBJ1-6; D ambiguous. The CDR3 is 14 residues long. Germline lookup yields CDR1 ENHRY and CDR2 SYGVKD. V dropped 0 bases and J dropped 8 bases, with 8 bases sitting between them. The CDR3 protein is CAISESGLDSPLHF. CDR3 in DNA: TGTGCCATCAGTGAGTCCGGGTTAGATTCACCCCTCCACTTT.

The genes are TRBV7-2 and TRBJ2-3, with D possibly matching TRBD2 (5 bases). The CDR3 is 14 residues long. V was shortened by 6 bases and J by 1 base, with 11 bases between the two germline ends. CDR1 is SGHTA, CDR2 FQGNSA, per germline. CDR3 coding DNA: TGTGCCAGCAGAGGAGGAGGAGGCACAGATACGCAGTATTTT. This encodes CASRGGGGTDTQYF.